What follows are 30 T cell receptor beta chains derived from one specimen sequenced in a study of OX40 agonist ivuxolimab in advanced cancers. Receptor amplification or capture employed the immunoSEQ multiplex PCR assay. TCRdb retrieved this table from immuneACCESS and kept in-frame rearrangements only. Not all clones are present; in checked studies, unresolved V genes account for under half, and no reason is known for the remainder. Present in this sample are roughly 120,000 clones, approximately 89% of which were seen just once. The top ten constitute 0.25% to 0.3% of the sample. Material: CD4+ or CD8+ T cells sorted from blood, obtained in a trial of the OX40 agonist ivuxolimab. Receptor source: an adult with an advanced solid tumor such as melanoma, head and neck, liver or kidney cancer.

This rearrangement joins TRBV9 to TRBJ2-2, with 13 bases identical to TRBD2. The CDR3 runs to 16 residues. V lost 0 bases and J lost 5; bases outside the gene matches: 1. From germline, CDR1 is SGDLS and CDR2 YYNGEE. CDR3 sequence reads: CASSVAGLAGTGELFF. Written as DNA, the CDR3 is TGTGCCAGCAGCGTAGCGGGACTAGCGGGAACCGGGGAGCTGTTTTTT. The full variable domain, its missing parts supplied by reference TRBV9 and TRBJ2-2, is DSGVTQTPKHLITATGQRVTLRCSPRSGDLSVYWYQQSLDQGLQFLIQYYNGEERAKGNILERFSAQQFPDLHSELNLSSLELGDSALYFCASSVAGLAGTGELFFGEGSRLTVL.

The chain joins TRBV10-3 to TRBJ2-6; D possibly corresponds to TRBD2 (5 bases). CDR1 is ENHRY, CDR2 SYGVKD, per germline. Trimming stripped 2 bases from V and 0 bases from J, with 17 bases between. CDR3 size: 19 residues. This chain's CDR3 is CAISERDLGLGSGANVLTF. The CDR3 coding sequence is TGTGCCATCAGTGAGCGGGATTTAGGGTTGGGCTCTGGGGCCAACGTCCTGACTTTC.

J is TRBJ2-7 and V is TRBV6-6, with D possibly matching TRBD2 (6 bases). V was cut by 7 bases and J by 4 bases, with 11 bases left in between. Germline-derived CDR1 and CDR2 are MNHNY and SVGAGI (reference sequence). The CDR3 spans 12 residues. The CDR3 region is CASTVRGYEQYF. As DNA, the CDR3 is TGTGCCAGCACAGTGCGGGGATACGAGCAGTACTTC.

The chain combines TRBV19 with TRBJ1-4, with 8 positions matching TRBD1. V lost 5 bases, J lost 8 bases, and 4 bases stayed unmatched. Per germline, CDR1 LNHDA and CDR2 SQIVND (reference sequence). The CDR3 sequence is 13 residues long. The DNA for the CDR3 is TGTGCCAGTAGTCAGGACAGGGACGAAAAACTGTTTTTT. Encoded protein: CASSQDRDEKLFF.

Comment on this clone: Distinct nucleotide sequences in the sample also encode this CDR3. The rearrangement joins TRBV5-4 to TRBJ1-5, with 9 nucleotides matching TRBD1. V shed 2 bases, J shed 4 bases, and the junction held 1 base outside the gene matches. Per germline, CDR1 SGHNT and CDR2 YYREEE (reference sequence). This CDR3 contains 14 residues. Here the CDR3 DNA reads TGTGCCAGCAGCTTACAGGGGGCTAATCAGCCCCAGCATTTT. It codes for CASSLQGANQPQHF.

The chain uses TRBV7-3 and TRBJ2-2; the D call may be TRBD1 or TRBD2 (5 bases each). This CDR3 comprises 16 residues. CDR1 is SGHTA and CDR2 is FQGTGA in the germline V gene. The V end was cut by 1 base, the J end by 6 bases, with 15 bases between. CDR3 in amino acids: CASSLNGRDVSGELFF. The CDR3 coding sequence is TGTGCCAGCAGCTTAAACGGCAGGGACGTATCCGGGGAGCTGTTTTTT. The full variable domain, with the rest looked up from reference TRBV7-3 and TRBJ2-2, is GAGVSQTPSNKVTEKGKYVELRCDPISGHTALYWYRQSLGQGPEFLIYFQGTGAADDSGLPNDRFFAVRPEGSVSTLKIQRTERGDSAVYLCASSLNGRDVSGELFFGEGSRLTVL.

This clone showed up just a few times. This chain links TRBV28 with TRBJ2-2, with TRBD2 identical over 7 bases. This CDR3 is built from 16 residues. J gave up 7 bases and V 9 bases, and 17 bases lay outside the gene matches. Germline CDR1 and CDR2: MDHEN and SYDVKM. Written as DNA, the CDR3 is TGTGCCAGTACCCTTTGGGGCGGGAGTTCGGTCGGGGAGCTGTTTTTT. It codes for CASTLWGGSSVGELFF.

The rearrangement joins TRBV7-9 to TRBJ2-5, with 7 nucleotides matching TRBD1. V was clipped by 4 bases and J by 0 bases; unmatched bases: 11. The CDR3 extends over 17 amino acids. CDR1 is SEHNR, CDR2 FQNEAQ, per germline (reference sequence). CDR3 protein: CASSSPRGLMNQETQYF. The CDR3 DNA sequence: TGTGCCAGCAGCTCACCAAGGGGGCTAATGAACCAAGAGACCCAGTACTTC.

The chain combines TRBV18 with TRBJ2-4; tentatively, D is TRBD1 (6 bases). CDR1 KGHSH and CDR2 LQKENI come from the germline V gene. Trimming took off 0 bases at V and 3 bases at J, with 6 bases between the two ends. The CDR3 runs 14 residues. CDR3 loop: CASSPPGHKNIQYF. The DNA of the CDR3 is TGTGCCAGCTCACCACCGGGACACAAAAACATTCAGTACTTC.

V gene TRBV6-4 combines with J gene TRBJ2-5; TRBD1 is a possible D gene (6 bases). Germline V gene lookup returns CDR1 MRHNA and CDR2 SNTAGT. This CDR3 comprises 13 residues. Trimming stripped 4 bases from V and 7 bases from J, with 13 bases between. The CDR3 spells CASSVGQGSTQYF. The CDR3 DNA reads as TGTGCCAGCAGTGTCGGGCAGGGGTCGACCCAGTACTTC.

The V call is TRBV11-2, the J call TRBJ2-4, with a possible D match to TRBD1 (7 bases). Trimming stripped 1 base from V and 7 bases from J, with 8 bases between. The CDR3 contains 13 residues. Germline V lookup: CDR1 SGHAT, CDR2 FQNNGV. The CDR3 bases are TGTGCCAGCAGCTTAGCAGGGGGGAACATTCAGTACTTC. Amino acid sequence: CASSLAGGNIQYF.

The rearrangement links TRBV7-2 to TRBJ1-3; TRBD1 aligns across 8 bases. Germline loops: CDR1 SGHTA, CDR2 FQGNSA. The CDR3 is made up of 16 amino acids. V trimming: 1 base; J trimming: 2 bases; junction bases outside the gene matches: 4. CDR3 nucleotide sequence: TGTGCCAGCAGCTTAGGCCCGACAGGGGCTGGAAACACCATATATTTT. Translated, it gives CASSLGPTGAGNTIYF. Filled out from reference TRBV7-2 and TRBJ1-3, the complete variable domain reads GAGVSQSPSNKVTEKGKDVELRCDPISGHTALYWYRQSLGQGLEFLIYFQGNSAPDKSGLPSDRFSAERTGGSVSTLTIQRTQQEDSAVYLCASSLGPTGAGNTIYFGEGSWLTVV.

The genes are TRBV6-1 and TRBJ1-2; possible D gene TRBD1, 6 bases. The CDR3 covers 13 residues. Germline V gives CDR1 MNHNS, CDR2 SASEGT. Between the trimmed V and J ends, which lost 7 bases and 2 bases, there was a span of 11 bases. In DNA, the CDR3 is TGTGCCAGCACCTTACAGGGAAACTATGGCTACACCTTC. Translated: CASTLQGNYGYTF.

V usage is TRBV11-2 and J usage is TRBJ2-3; 9 bases are shared with TRBD2. Trimming cost V 0 bases and J 2 bases; bases outside gene matches: 6. Germline-derived CDR1 and CDR2 are SGHAT and FQNNGV. CDR3 length equals 17 residues. The chain's CDR3 is CASSLDTAGGLTDTQYF. The CDR3 DNA reads as TGTGCCAGCAGCTTAGACACAGCGGGGGGCCTCACAGATACGCAGTATTTT.

A remark on this clone: One end of the junction fails to match germline, which may point to a read error. The rearrangement joins TRBV6-6 to TRBJ1-2; D unclear. Germline loops: CDR1 MNHNY, CDR2 SVGAGI (reference sequence). This CDR3 has 11 residues. The DNA for the CDR3 is TGTGCCAGCAGTATAGGACGATCAACTCGCTTC. Protein product: CASSIGRSTRF.

This chain links TRBV4-1 with TRBJ1-1; no definite D call. The CDR3 loop spans 15 amino acids. Trimming took 0 bases from V and 2 from J, leaving 10 bases between them. In germline, CDR1 is MGHRA, CDR2 YSYEKL. The CDR3 DNA follows: TGCGCCAGCAGCCAAGAGGCTCAGGCCAACACTGAAGCTTTCTTT. Translated: CASSQEAQANTEAFF.

Concerning this clone: Mismatch with germline at one junction end may stem from a read error. The gene calls are TRBV4-2 and TRBJ1-4; no firm D call. The germline CDR1 and CDR2 sequences are LGHNA and YNFKEQ. This CDR3 is built from 13 residues. CDR3 in amino acids: CASSQDLSARSDF. In DNA, the CDR3 is TGTGCCAGCAGCCAAGATTTGAGTGCCAGAAGCGATTTT.

In this sample, this clone turned up once. The rearrangement joins TRBV11-3 to TRBJ2-2; D is ambiguous. The CDR3 has 16 residues. CDR1 and CDR2 (germline): SGHNT, YENEEA. V was trimmed by 2 bases and J by 1 base, leaving 11 bases between them. CDR3 coding DNA: TGTGCCAGCAGCTTATCTAGTGGGCAGAACACCGGGGAGCTGTTTTTT. Protein product: CASSLSSGQNTGELFF.

The chain is built from TRBV7-9 and TRBJ2-1, with a tentative D call TRBD2 (6 bases). The V gene lost 5 bases and the J gene lost 9 bases, with 23 bases spanning the gap. CDR1 and CDR2 (germline): SEHNR, FQNEAQ (reference sequence). This CDR3 is 16 amino acids long. The DNA of the CDR3 is TGTGCCAGCAGCCTTGGACTAAGGGGACTCGAGGGTGAGCAGTTCTTC. This gives the protein CASSLGLRGLEGEQFF.

The rearrangement links TRBV12-5 to TRBJ1-1; tentatively, D is TRBD1 (5 bases). Looked up from germline, CDR1 is LGHNT and CDR2 is FRNRAP. V dropped 3 bases and J dropped 5 bases, with 10 bases sitting between them. The CDR3 covers 13 residues. CDR3 sequence: CASGFFGGTEAFF. For the CDR3, the DNA is TGTGCTAGTGGTTTCTTTGGGGGAACTGAAGCTTTCTTT. Based on the CDR3 plus reference TRBV12-5 and TRBJ1-1, the full variable domain is DARVTQTPRHKVTEMGQEVTMRCQPILGHNTVFWYRQTMMQGLELLAYFRNRAPLDDSGMPKDRFSAEMPDATLATLKIQPSEPRDSAVYFCASGFFGGTEAFFGQGTRLTVV.

The rearrangement links TRBV10-3 to TRBJ2-1; TRBD1 matches 7 bases. The CDR3 consists of 15 residues. Germline V gene lookup returns CDR1 ENHRY and CDR2 SYGVKD. Unmatched junction bases numbered 10, after V lost 3 bases and J lost 8 bases. CDR3 sequence reads: CAISERGLTPDEQFF. As DNA, the CDR3 is TGTGCCATCAGTGAAAGGGGGCTAACTCCGGATGAGCAGTTCTTC.

This chain uses TRBV28 with TRBJ1-5; D might be TRBD1 (5 bases). V was clipped by 4 bases and J by 5 bases, with 9 bases between them. Looked up from germline, CDR1 is MDHEN and CDR2 is SYDVKM. The length of the CDR3 is 13 residues. Here the CDR3 DNA reads TGTGCCAGCAGTTCGGGGGGAGATCAGCCCCAGCATTTT. Encoded protein: CASSSGGDQPQHF. Combining the CDR3 with reference TRBV28 and TRBJ1-5 gives the whole variable domain DVKVTQSSRYLVKRTGEKVFLECVQDMDHENMFWYRQDPGLGLRLIYFSYDVKMKEKGDIPEGYSVSREKKERFSLILESASTNQTSMYLCASSSGGDQPQHFGDGTRLSIL.

As for this clone: One junction end does not reproduce the germline sequence, and a read error may be involved. This chain joins TRBV7-7 and TRBJ2-5; D not certain. Germline CDR1 reads SSHAT; CDR2 reads FNYEAQ (reference sequence). The CDR3 length is 13 residues. The CDR3 reads CASSLGYGETQYF. Here the CDR3 DNA reads TGTGCTAGCAGCTTAGGTTATGGAGAGACCCAGTACTTC. Full variable domain (outside the CDR3, taken from reference TRBV7-7 and TRBJ2-5): GAGVSQSPRYKVTKRGQDVTLRCDPISSHATLYWYQQALGQGPEFLTYFNYEAQPDKSGLPSDRFSAERPEGSISTLTIQRTEQRDSAMYRCASSLGYGETQYFGPGTRLLVL.

This sequence joins TRBV5-1 and TRBJ2-7, with D possibly being TRBD1 or TRBD2 (6 bases each). Per germline, CDR1 SGHRS and CDR2 YFSETQ. V lost 1 base and J lost 4, with 15 bases in between. The CDR3 contains 15 residues. The CDR3 reads CASSLKAGEAYEQYF. Written as DNA, the CDR3 is TGCGCCAGCAGCTTGAAGGCAGGGGAGGCGTACGAGCAGTACTTC.

The chain recombines TRBV7-3 with TRBJ1-4; D call uncertain. This CDR3 contains 14 residues. V was cut by 2 bases and J by 4 bases, with 8 bases left in between. Germline loops: CDR1 SGHTA, CDR2 FQGTGA. CDR3 DNA sequence: TGTGCCAGCAGCTTAGATCCTCGTAATGAAAAACTGTTTTTT. Its translation is CASSLDPRNEKLFF.

The chain carries TRBV4-3 and TRBJ2-7; no firm D call. There are 13 residues in the CDR3. V was shortened by 0 bases and J by 4 bases, with 7 bases between the two germline ends. Germline V gives CDR1 LGHNA, CDR2 YSLEER. The DNA for the CDR3 is TGCGCCAGCAGCCAAGATTTCGTATACGAGCAGTACTTC. Its translation is CASSQDFVYEQYF.

The gene calls are TRBV4-1 and TRBJ2-7; 7 bases map to TRBD1. The CDR3 has 15 residues. V dropped 4 bases and J dropped 0; count of bases not matched to a gene: 6. Germline CDR1 reads MGHRA; CDR2 reads YSYEKL. In nucleotides, the CDR3 is TGCGCCAGCAGCCCGACAGGGCTCCGCTCCTACGAGCAGTACTTC. Translation gives CASSPTGLRSYEQYF.

The genes are TRBV6-6 and TRBJ1-2; D call uncertain. CDR3 size: 15 residues. V was trimmed by 2 bases and J by 3 bases, leaving 13 bases between them. Germline V gene data show CDR1 as MNHNY and CDR2 as SVGAGI (reference sequence). DNA of the CDR3: TGTGCCAGCAGTTACCCTGGCGGTGGAGACTATGGCTACACCTTC. Its protein product is CASSYPGGGDYGYTF.

The chain employs TRBV19 and TRBJ2-5, with D perhaps being TRBD1 or TRBD2 (6 bases each). V was clipped by 5 bases and J by 4 bases, with 20 bases between them. The CDR3 length is 16 residues. The germline V gene encodes CDR1 LNHDA and CDR2 SQIVND (reference sequence). Written as DNA, the CDR3 is TGTGCCAGTAGTCACCTGCAGGGGAGGAGAGGAGAGACCCAGTACTTC. Its translation: CASSHLQGRRGETQYF.

V is TRBV5-4 and J is TRBJ1-5, with D unresolved. The germline V and J ends were trimmed by 0 bases and 0 bases, with 7 bases remaining between them. The length of the CDR3 is 15 residues. Per germline, CDR1 SGHNT and CDR2 YYREEE (reference sequence). The CDR3 loop is CASSLGRISNQPQHF. The CDR3 nucleotides read TGTGCCAGCAGCTTGGGGCGGATTAGCAATCAGCCCCAGCATTTT.